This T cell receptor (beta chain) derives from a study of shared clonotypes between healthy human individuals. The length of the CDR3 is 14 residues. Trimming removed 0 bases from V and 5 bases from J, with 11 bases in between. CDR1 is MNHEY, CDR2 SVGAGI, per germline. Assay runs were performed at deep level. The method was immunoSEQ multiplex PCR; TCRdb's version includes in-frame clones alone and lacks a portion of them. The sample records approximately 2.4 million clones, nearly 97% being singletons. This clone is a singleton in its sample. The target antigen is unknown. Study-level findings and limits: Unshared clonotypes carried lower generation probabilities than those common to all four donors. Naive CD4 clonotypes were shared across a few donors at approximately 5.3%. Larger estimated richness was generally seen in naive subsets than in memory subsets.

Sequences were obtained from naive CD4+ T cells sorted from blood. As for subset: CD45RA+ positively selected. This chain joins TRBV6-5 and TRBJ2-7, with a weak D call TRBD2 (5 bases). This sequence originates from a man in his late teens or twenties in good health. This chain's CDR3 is CASSYSRVSHEQYF. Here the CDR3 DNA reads TGTGCCAGCAGTTACTCGAGGGTCTCTCACGAGCAGTACTTC.